These 13 T cell receptor beta chains originate from one sample sequenced in a study of CD8 T cells in ankylosing spondylitis. TCRdb recomputed calls from the 5' RACE reads with MiXCR, one row per CDR3 protein. The sample holds a few hundred thousand distinct CDR3 sequences; roughly 10% are singletons and the top ten take 6% to 8.5%. Sequenced material: blood, either unsorted or a sorted T cell fraction (not recorded which). All receptors come from a male donor with ankylosing spondylitis or in good health (not recorded which).

This clonotype was found once. Just one base apart from a much larger clone, this may be a read error. J is TRBJ2-1 and V is TRBV20-1; TRBD2 might be the D (6 bases). Germline CDR1 and CDR2: DFQATT and SNEGSKA (reference sequence). The CDR3 contains 16 residues. CDR3 amino acids: CSASPFLEGSFNEQFF. CDR3 coding DNA: TGCAGTGCTAGTCCCTTCCTGGAGGGCTCCTTCAATGAGCAGTTCTTC.

This clonotype occurred a few times. The V and J genes are TRBV27 and TRBJ2-1; a weak D match, TRBD2 (5 bases). V dropped 1 base and J dropped 1 base, with 14 bases sitting between them. The length of the CDR3 is 17 residues. The germline CDR1 and CDR2 sequences are MNHEY and SMNVEV (reference sequence). In DNA form, the CDR3 reads TGTGCCAGCAGTTTATGGACTCCCACGAGATCCTACAATGAGCAGTTCTTC. Translation: CASSLWTPTRSYNEQFF.

In this sample, this clonotype turned up many times. V and J are TRBV29-1 and TRBJ2-3; 7 bases line up with TRBD1. Losses at the gene ends were 6 bases for V and 4 bases for J; bases not matched to a gene: 7. This CDR3 spans 13 amino acids. Per the germline V gene, CDR1 is SQVTM and CDR2 is ANQGSEA. CDR3 sequence: CSVRGTAADTQYF. The CDR3 DNA follows: TGCAGCGTAAGAGGGACAGCTGCAGATACGCAGTATTTT.

This clonotype was seen at least ten times. The chain couples TRBV12-3 or TRBV12-4 to TRBJ2-3; D might be TRBD1 or TRBD2, each matching 5 bases. This CDR3 has 13 residues. Trimming removed 3 bases at V and 2 bases at J, with 6 bases between. CDR3 sequence: CASSLGVTDTQYF. The CDR3 bases are TGTGCCAGCAGTTTGGGGGTCACAGATACGCAGTATTTT.

Many counts were recorded for this clonotype. The chain joins TRBV15 to TRBJ1-5; no clear D gene. Germline assignment: CDR1 LNHNV and CDR2 YYDKDF (reference sequence). V was pared by 0 bases and J by 7 bases, with 10 bases between. This CDR3 is 14 amino acids long. CDR3 sequence (DNA): TGTGCCACCAGCAGAGATTGGGCGGCACAGCCCCAGCATTTT. Translating gives CATSRDWAAQPQHF.

This clonotype was counted many times. This chain connects TRBV12-3 or TRBV12-4 to TRBJ2-2; 9 bases line up with TRBD2. The CDR3 spans 15 residues. The J segment lost 1 base and the V segment lost 6 bases, leaving 3 bases of the junction unmatched. CDR3 protein: CASSLAGLNTGELFF. The CDR3 DNA reads as TGTGCCAGCAGCCTAGCGGGATTGAACACCGGGGAGCTGTTTTTT.

This clonotype was detected ten times or more. This chain links TRBV20-1 with TRBJ1-5, with D hard to call. Germline V gives CDR1 DFQATT, CDR2 SNEGSKA (reference sequence). CDR3 size: 14 residues. V lost 3 bases and J lost 6, with 15 bases in between. As DNA, the CDR3 is TGCAGTGCTAGTTCGGGTCGAGGAGGTCAGCCCCAGCATTTT. Translated, it gives CSASSGRGGQPQHF.

This clonotype was counted many times. This chain joins TRBV7-8 and TRBJ2-7; the match to TRBD1 covers 12 bases. The CDR3 is 17 residues long. The V gene end was trimmed by 0 bases and the J gene end by 3 bases; junction bases not matched to a gene: 6. Germline V gene data show CDR1 as SGHVS and CDR2 as FQNEAQ. In DNA, the CDR3 is TGTGCCAGCAGCTTAGCGCAAGGGACAGGGGGCTTCTACGAGCAGTACTTC. Its translation: CASSLAQGTGGFYEQYF. Complete variable domain (other parts from reference TRBV7-8 and TRBJ2-7): GAGVSQSPRYKVAKRGQDVALRCDPISGHVSLFWYQQALGQGPEFLTYFQNEAQLDKSGLPSDRFFAERPEGSVSTLKIQRTQQEDSAVYLCASSLAQGTGGFYEQYFGPGTRLTVT.

This clonotype was counted ten times or more. This chain joins TRBV2 and TRBJ2-2; D remains ambiguous. This CDR3 region has 13 residues. Germline CDR1 SNHLY, CDR2 FYNNEI. Trimming pared 2 bases from V and 6 bases from J, leaving 7 bases between. CDR3 residues: CASSELHAGELFF. CDR3 in DNA: TGTGCCAGCAGTGAACTTCATGCCGGGGAGCTGTTTTTT.

This clonotype was counted ten times or more. The rearrangement links TRBV4-2 to TRBJ1-5, with TRBD1 matching 7 bases. The CDR3 totals 15 residues. Germline CDR1 LGHNA, CDR2 YNFKEQ. The trim removed 0 bases at V and 5 bases at J, leaving 4 bases unmatched. This CDR3 reads CASSQDGTDYQPQHF. Here the CDR3 DNA reads TGTGCCAGCAGCCAAGATGGGACAGATTATCAGCCCCAGCATTTT.

The chain is built from TRBV7-9 and TRBJ2-7, with a possible D match to TRBD1 (7 bases). Trimming cost V 10 bases and J 6 bases, with 13 bases left between them. This CDR3 spans 11 amino acids. Germline CDR1 and CDR2: SEHNR and FQNEAQ (reference sequence). The CDR3 loop reads CATHQGGEQYF. CDR3 nucleotide sequence: TGTGCCACTCATCAGGGGGGCGAGCAGTACTTC.

The chain employs TRBV7-6 and TRBJ2-3; perhaps TRBD1 as D (5 bases). The V gene lost 7 bases and the J gene lost 5 bases, with 10 bases spanning the gap. In germline, CDR1 is SGHVS, CDR2 FNYEAQ. The CDR3 length is 12 residues. The CDR3 region has the DNA TGTGCCAGCAAGGGGTTCGGAGATACGCAGTATTTT. This codes for CASKGFGDTQYF. The full variable domain, in which reference TRBV7-6 and TRBJ2-3 provide the parts outside the CDR3, is GAGVSQSPRYKVTKRGQDVALRCDPISGHVSLYWYRQALGQGPEFLTYFNYEAQQDKSGLPNDRFSAERPEGSISTLTIQRTEQRDSAMYRCASKGFGDTQYFGPGTRLTVL.

The sample holds many counts of this clonotype. This rearrangement joins TRBV5-6 to TRBJ2-3; D possibly matches TRBD1 or TRBD2 (5 bases each). Germline V gene data show CDR1 as SGHDT and CDR2 as YYEEEE. The CDR3 consists of 13 residues. Trimming took off 4 bases at V and 4 bases at J, with 10 bases between the two ends. The CDR3 region has the DNA TGTGCCAGCAGCGCCCCGGGGCCAGATACGCAGTATTTT. Encoded protein: CASSAPGPDTQYF.